Listed below are T cell receptor beta chains from one sample, sequenced in a study of blood T cell repertoires in COVID-19. Produced via immunoSEQ multiplex PCR; TCRdb's table is partial and in-frame only. This table has approximately 140,000 clones, more than 75% appearing once. Sequenced: peripheral blood. The receptors stem from a middle-aged woman with acute or convalescent COVID-19. Each CDR3 is given with its conserved first and last residue. Fields, in order: CDR3 DNA, CDR3 protein, V gene, J gene, clone size, CDR3 length, D gene. A D gene is named only where the DNA matches it firmly. Clone size is stated in some rows and not others, as once, few, many or a class when expanded.

DNA: TGTGCCAGCAGCCAAGAACTCGGCGGGATAACCGGGGAGCTGTTTTTT
CDR3: CASSQELGGITGELFF
V: TRBV3-1/TRBV3-2
J: TRBJ2-2
size: once
length: 16
D: -

DNA: TGCGCCAGCAGCATACAGGCGGACGGTCATAATTCACCCCTCCACTTT
CDR3: CASSIQADGHNSPLHF
V: TRBV5-1
J: TRBJ1-6
size: -
length: 16
D: -

DNA: TGTGCCACCTCGGCAGGGAGGTCCTACGAGCAGTACTTC
CDR3: CATSAGRSYEQYF
V: TRBV19
J: TRBJ2-7
size: -
length: 13
D: -

DNA: TGTGCCATCAGTGCCCTAAATGAGCAGTTCTTC
CDR3: CAISALNEQFF
V: TRBV10-3
J: TRBJ2-1
size: -
length: 11
D: -

DNA: TGTGCCATCGCGGCGGGCTCGGATACGCAGTATTTT
CDR3: CAIAAGSDTQYF
V: TRBV10-3
J: TRBJ2-3
size: -
length: 12
D: -

DNA: TGCACCAGCAGACAGACAGGGGGCACCGGGGAGCTGTTTTTT
CDR3: CTSRQTGGTGELFF
V: TRBV1
J: TRBJ2-2
size: -
length: 14
D: -

DNA: TGTGCCAGCAGTTACGGGACAGGCAGGGGCTACACCTTC
CDR3: CASSYGTGRGYTF
V: TRBV6-6
J: TRBJ1-2
size: -
length: 13
D: TRBD1

DNA: TGTGCCTGGAGCGGAGGGGCGAAAGGCTACACCTTC
CDR3: CAWSGGAKGYTF
V: TRBV30
J: TRBJ1-2
size: -
length: 12
D: -

DNA: TGTGCCAGCTCACCGGGGACAGTGGACACCATATATTTT
CDR3: CASSPGTVDTIYF
V: TRBV18
J: TRBJ1-3
size: -
length: 13
D: TRBD1

DNA: TGTGCCAGCAGTTCGCGACTAGCGGGAGACCTCACAGATACGCAGTATTTT
CDR3: CASSSRLAGDLTDTQYF
V: TRBV28
J: TRBJ2-3
size: -
length: 17
D: TRBD2

DNA: TGTGCCAGCAGCAAAGGTGGGGACAGGGGTAAAAATCAGCCCCAGCATTTT
CDR3: CASSKGGDRGKNQPQHF
V: TRBV21-1
J: TRBJ1-5
size: -
length: 17
D: -

DNA: TGTGCCAGCAGTTTATCAAAGAACACTGAAGCTTTCTTT
CDR3: CASSLSKNTEAFF
V: TRBV12-3/TRBV12-4
J: TRBJ1-1
size: few
length: 13
D: -

DNA: TGTGCCAGCGGAGCTCCTTTGGGAAACACCATATATTTT
CDR3: CASGAPLGNTIYF
V: TRBV6-5
J: TRBJ1-3
size: -
length: 13
D: -

DNA: TGTGCCAGCTCATTTGGAACAGCACTTAATGAAAAACTGTTTTTT
CDR3: CASSFGTALNEKLFF
V: TRBV18
J: TRBJ1-4
size: -
length: 15
D: -

DNA: TGTGCCAGCAGCCCAGCGTTACTAGCGGGAGGCATTTACAATGAGCAGTTCTTC
CDR3: CASSPALLAGGIYNEQFF
V: TRBV7-9
J: TRBJ2-1
size: -
length: 18
D: TRBD2

DNA: TGTGCCAGCAGCTTTTCACTAGGAAATGAGCAGTTCTTC
CDR3: CASSFSLGNEQFF
V: TRBV7-2
J: TRBJ2-1
size: -
length: 13
D: -

DNA: TGTGCCAGCAGCTTGGCCTGGGCGCCCGTCCAGCCCCAGCATTTT
CDR3: CASSLAWAPVQPQHF
V: TRBV7-2
J: TRBJ1-5
size: -
length: 15
D: -

DNA: TGTGCCAGCAGTTTATGGGACAGATTGAACACTGAAGCTTTCTTT
CDR3: CASSLWDRLNTEAFF
V: TRBV28
J: TRBJ1-1
size: -
length: 15
D: -

DNA: TGTGCCAGCAGTTTGGACTTCAGGACTGAAGCTTTCTTT
CDR3: CASSLDFRTEAFF
V: TRBV12-3/TRBV12-4
J: TRBJ1-1
size: -
length: 13
D: -

DNA: TGTGCCAGCAGTTTCCCCCGGGGGGCTGAAGCTTTCTTT
CDR3: CASSFPRGAEAFF
V: TRBV28
J: TRBJ1-1
size: -
length: 13
D: -

DNA: TGTGCCAGCAACAACCGACAGTCTAACTATGGCTACACCTTC
CDR3: CASNNRQSNYGYTF
V: TRBV2
J: TRBJ1-2
size: -
length: 14
D: -

DNA: TGTGCCAGCAGTTACGTTACAGGGTTGAACACTGAAGCTTTCTTT
CDR3: CASSYVTGLNTEAFF
V: TRBV6-6
J: TRBJ1-1
size: few
length: 15
D: -

DNA: TGTGCCAGCACCCCAGGGGGTTGGGTGAACACTGAAGCTTTCTTT
CDR3: CASTPGGWVNTEAFF
V: TRBV5-5
J: TRBJ1-1
size: -
length: 15
D: TRBD1

DNA: TGTGCCAGCAGCCCCGGGACTAGCGGGGATACGCAGTATTTT
CDR3: CASSPGTSGDTQYF
V: TRBV7-3
J: TRBJ2-3
size: -
length: 14
D: TRBD2

DNA: TGTGCCAGTAGTAGTCAGACAGGCCCCACCGAAGCTTTCTTT
CDR3: CASSSQTGPTEAFF
V: TRBV19
J: TRBJ1-1
size: -
length: 14
D: -

DNA: TGCGCCAGCAGTGAGATAGAGCGGGAGGGCCATATCAGCTACAATGAGCAGTTCTTC
CDR3: CASSEIEREGHISYNEQFF
V: TRBV10-1
J: TRBJ2-1
size: few
length: 19
D: TRBD2

DNA: TGTGCCAGCAGCTTATATGCGGGATATAGCAATCAGCCCCAGCATTTT
CDR3: CASSLYAGYSNQPQHF
V: TRBV7-2
J: TRBJ1-5
size: -
length: 16
D: -

DNA: TGTGCCAGCAGCCGACAGGCTCGGGGGACCCAGTACTTC
CDR3: CASSRQARGTQYF
V: TRBV7-9
J: TRBJ2-5
size: -
length: 13
D: -

DNA: TGTGCCAGCAGCTTTGGACTGTACGAGCAGTACTTC
CDR3: CASSFGLYEQYF
V: TRBV7-8
J: TRBJ2-7
size: -
length: 12
D: -

DNA: TGCAGCGTTGTTGGGCCCAATGAAGCTTTCTTT
CDR3: CSVVGPNEAFF
V: TRBV29-1
J: TRBJ1-1
size: -
length: 11
D: -

DNA: TGTGCCAGCGGGGGGGATAATTCACCCCTCCACTTT
CDR3: CASGGDNSPLHF
V: TRBV2
J: TRBJ1-6
size: -
length: 12
D: -

DNA: TGTGCCAGCAGCTTAGTTGCGGGAGGAGGTGAGACCCAGTACTTC
CDR3: CASSLVAGGGETQYF
V: TRBV7-6
J: TRBJ2-5
size: -
length: 15
D: TRBD2

DNA: TGCGCCAGCAGCCAAGGTCGGGTAGGCACGCAGTATTTT
CDR3: CASSQGRVGTQYF
V: TRBV4-3
J: TRBJ2-3
size: few
length: 13
D: -

DNA: TGTGCCAGTAGTCGTTGGGTCGACAGTCCCAACACCGGGGAGCTGTTTTTT
CDR3: CASSRWVDSPNTGELFF
V: TRBV19
J: TRBJ2-2
size: -
length: 17
D: -

DNA: TGTGCCACCGGCGAGACAGGGATGGACTATGGCTACACCTTC
CDR3: CATGETGMDYGYTF
V: TRBV15
J: TRBJ1-2
size: few
length: 14
D: TRBD1

DNA: TGTGCCAGCAGTCAGAGAGGGACATGGCAAGAGACCCAGTACTTC
CDR3: CASSQRGTWQETQYF
V: TRBV25-1
J: TRBJ2-5
size: -
length: 15
D: -

DNA: TGTGCCAGCAGCGCAGGGGTCACCACTGAAGCTTTCTTT
CDR3: CASSAGVTTEAFF
V: TRBV9
J: TRBJ1-1
size: -
length: 13
D: -

DNA: TGTGCCAGCAGCTTAATTGGACTAGCGTACAATGAGCAGTTCTTC
CDR3: CASSLIGLAYNEQFF
V: TRBV13
J: TRBJ2-1
size: -
length: 15
D: TRBD2

DNA: TGTGCCAGCACCGCACACGTAGTGGAGATTTCACCCCTCCACTTT
CDR3: CASTAHVVEISPLHF
V: TRBV28
J: TRBJ1-6
size: -
length: 15
D: -

DNA: TGTGCCAGTAGTGAGTGGGCCTCAGATAATTCACCCCTCCACTTT
CDR3: CASSEWASDNSPLHF
V: TRBV19
J: TRBJ1-6
size: -
length: 15
D: -

DNA: TGTGCCAGTAGTACCTCTCCCAGCTCCTACAATGAGCAGTTCTTC
CDR3: CASSTSPSSYNEQFF
V: TRBV19
J: TRBJ2-1
size: -
length: 15
D: -

DNA: TGTGCCAGCAGAGTGACTAGCGGGGGGCAAAACATTCAGTACTTC
CDR3: CASRVTSGGQNIQYF
V: TRBV6-5
J: TRBJ2-4
size: -
length: 15
D: TRBD2

DNA: TGTGCCAGCAGCTTAGGGAGGGCGAGCACAGATACGCAGTATTTT
CDR3: CASSLGRASTDTQYF
V: TRBV7-9
J: TRBJ2-3
size: -
length: 15
D: -

DNA: TGCGCCAGCAGCCAAGGCGAAGGGACAGTGTTGTACTTC
CDR3: CASSQGEGTVLYF
V: TRBV4-3
J: TRBJ2-4
size: once
length: 13
D: TRBD1

DNA: TGCAGCGCGACTAGCGGGAGTGATGAGCAGTTCTTC
CDR3: CSATSGSDEQFF
V: TRBV29-1
J: TRBJ2-1
size: once
length: 12
D: TRBD2

DNA: TGTGCCAGCAGTTTAATCCAGGGGCCTTATGGCTACACCTTC
CDR3: CASSLIQGPYGYTF
V: TRBV28
J: TRBJ1-2
size: -
length: 14
D: -

DNA: TGTGCCAGCAGCGTTCCCTCGAGCTACGGTGAGCAGTTCTTC
CDR3: CASSVPSSYGEQFF
V: TRBV9
J: TRBJ2-1
size: -
length: 14
D: -

DNA: TGCGCCAGCAGCCAGACAGGGAAGAACACTGAAGCTTTCTTT
CDR3: CASSQTGKNTEAFF
V: TRBV4-1
J: TRBJ1-1
size: few
length: 14
D: TRBD1

DNA: TGTGCCAGTAGTACCACTTACAATGAGCAGTTCTTC
CDR3: CASSTTYNEQFF
V: TRBV19
J: TRBJ2-1
size: -
length: 12
D: -

DNA: TGTGCCAGCAGTTACAGTTCCAGGGCTTTCTTT
CDR3: CASSYSSRAFF
V: TRBV6-5
J: TRBJ1-1
size: once
length: 11
D: -

DNA: TGCGCCAGCAGCCAAGATCTGCAGGGTGACGGCGGGGAGCTGTTTTTT
CDR3: CASSQDLQGDGGELFF
V: TRBV4-3
J: TRBJ2-2
size: -
length: 16
D: -

DNA: TGTGCCAGCAGCTTACTCCTAGCGGGAGTCCTCGAGCAGTACTTC
CDR3: CASSLLLAGVLEQYF
V: TRBV5-6
J: TRBJ2-7
size: -
length: 15
D: TRBD2

DNA: TGTGCCAGCAGCCAAGAAGGGGACCAGTACTTC
CDR3: CASSQEGDQYF
V: TRBV4-2
J: TRBJ2-5
size: once
length: 11
D: -